Listed below are T cell receptor beta chains from one sample, sequenced in a study of cytomegalovirus exposure and HLA in healthy donors. The method was immunoSEQ multiplex PCR; TCRdb's version includes in-frame clones alone and lacks a portion of them. The sample lists 70,000 to 80,000 clones; about 93% were seen once. Sample: PBMCs. Receptor source: a woman under 30 in good health and CMV-seropositive. Both conserved end residues are part of each CDR3. The D gene is left open where the match is weak. Not all rows give a size; the values are once, few, many and, for expanded clones, a class.

size,V,J,D,DNA,CDR3
.,TRBV28,TRBJ1-2,.,TGTGCCAGCAGTTTAAGGGGGAACGGCTACACCTTC,CASSLRGNGYTF
.,TRBV7-9,TRBJ1-1,.,TGTGCCAGCAGCATCGGGGCTACAGGGAGTGACACTGAAGCTTTCTTT,CASSIGATGSDTEAFF
few,TRBV11-2,TRBJ2-7,TRBD2,TGTGCCAGCAGCTCGCGGCGGGGGTACGAGCAGTACTTC,CASSSRRGYEQYF
once,TRBV12-1,TRBJ1-5,.,TGTGCCAGCAGCTTTTCCAGAAGCAATCAGCCCCAGCATTTT,CASSFSRSNQPQHF
.,TRBV27,TRBJ1-5,.,TGTGCCAGCAGTTTTAGCTATAGCAATCAGCCCCAGCATTTT,CASSFSYSNQPQHF
.,TRBV7-2,TRBJ2-3,.,TGTGCCAGCAGCTTTAGTCAGGGGACAGATACGCAGTATTTT,CASSFSQGTDTQYF
.,TRBV7-9,TRBJ2-2,TRBD2,TGTGCCAGCAGCGCCGGGACTAGCGGGAGGAACACCGGGGAGCTGTTTTTT,CASSAGTSGRNTGELFF
.,TRBV4-2,TRBJ2-2,.,TGTGCCAGCAGCCAAGTCGAGGTTACCGGGGAGCTGTTTTTT,CASSQVEVTGELFF
.,TRBV5-1,TRBJ2-1,.,TGCGCCAGCAGCCCCCAGGTCTCGGATGAGCAGTTCTTC,CASSPQVSDEQFF
.,TRBV2,TRBJ2-5,.,TGTGCCAGTGTGGCCCAACAGGGTTCGGAGACCCAGTACTTC,CASVAQQGSETQYF
.,TRBV5-4,TRBJ2-1,TRBD1,TGTGCCAGCAGCCAGACCGGGACAGGGTATAATGAGCAGTTCTTC,CASSQTGTGYNEQFF
.,TRBV10-1,TRBJ2-2,.,TGCGCCAGCCGAGGCGGCAGGAACACCGGGGAGCTGTTTTTT,CASRGGRNTGELFF
.,TRBV5-6,TRBJ1-1,.,TGTGCCAGCAGTGTAATCAGGGGCGGGAGTACTGAAGCTTTCTTT,CASSVIRGGSTEAFF
.,TRBV7-2,TRBJ2-5,TRBD2,TGTGCCAGCAGCTTATCTCGCGGGAGGGCCCAATGGGGAGAGACCCAGTACTTC,CASSLSRGRAQWGETQYF
.,TRBV4-1,TRBJ1-5,.,TGCGCCAGCAGCCAAGACGAGCTGAGGGGCAATCAGCCCCAGCATTTT,CASSQDELRGNQPQHF
.,TRBV15,TRBJ1-5,.,TGTGCCACCAGCAGAGATGACCTCAGGAACCCCCAGCATTTT,CATSRDDLRNPQHF
.,TRBV15,TRBJ2-5,TRBD2,TGTGCCACCAGCAGAGATATACGTACTAGCGGTAAAGAGACCCAGTACTTC,CATSRDIRTSGKETQYF
.,TRBV20-1,TRBJ1-2,.,TGCAGTGCAACCACAGGGTCCGGCTACACCTTC,CSATTGSGYTF
.,TRBV28,TRBJ1-5,.,TGTGCCAGCAGTTTAGAGGTCACTAATCAGCCCCAGCATTTT,CASSLEVTNQPQHF
.,TRBV15,TRBJ2-3,TRBD2,TGTGCCACCAGCAGAGATAATCCCCCATGGAGCGGGGACGAGAGGTCCCAAAGCACAGATACGCAGTATTTT,CATSRDNPPWSGDERSQSTDTQYF
.,TRBV7-2,TRBJ2-7,TRBD2,TGTGCCAGCAGCTTAAGCGGACTAGCGGGGGGGCGAGCCTACGAGCAGTACTTC,CASSLSGLAGGRAYEQYF
.,TRBV6-4,TRBJ2-3,.,TGTGCCAGCAGTGACCGCGGGACTCCAAGCACAGATACGCAGTATTTT,CASSDRGTPSTDTQYF
.,TRBV4-1,TRBJ2-3,TRBD2,TGCGCCAGCAGCCCCTCGATTAGCGGGGGGGCGGATACGCAGTATTTT,CASSPSISGGADTQYF
.,TRBV13,TRBJ2-7,TRBD2,TGTGCCAGCAGCAGAGCGGGGGTCACGACCTACGAGCAGTACTTC,CASSRAGVTTYEQYF
.,TRBV28,TRBJ2-4,.,TGTGCCAGCAGTTTTACAGGGGCCAAAAACATTCAGTACTTC,CASSFTGAKNIQYF
.,TRBV5-1,TRBJ2-7,TRBD1,TGCGCCAGCAGCTCGGGACAGGGCAACGAGCAGTACTTC,CASSSGQGNEQYF
.,TRBV7-2,TRBJ1-2,.,TGTGCCAGCAGCCTAGCCGGTATGACAGGTGTTGGCTACACCTTC,CASSLAGMTGVGYTF
.,TRBV28,TRBJ1-1,TRBD1,TGTGCCAGCACTTCAGGGGGATTGAACACTGAAGCTTTCTTT,CASTSGGLNTEAFF
once,TRBV7-2,TRBJ1-1,.,TGTGCCAGCAGCTTAATCCAGAACACTGAAGCTTTCTTT,CASSLIQNTEAFF
.,TRBV4-1,TRBJ2-3,.,TGCGCCAGCAGCCAAGATTCCGCAGGATGGTCAGCTAAGGATACGCAGTATTTT,CASSQDSAGWSAKDTQYF
once,TRBV7-9,TRBJ2-5,.,TGTGCCAGCAGCTTATCGGAATCGGGACAGAGGGCGGGGAAGACCCAGTACTTC,CASSLSESGQRAGKTQYF
.,TRBV11-1,TRBJ2-3,.,TGTGCCAGCAGCCCGATATTACACAGAGATACGCAGTATTTT,CASSPILHRDTQYF
.,TRBV6-5,TRBJ2-1,.,TGTGCCAGCAGTTACGGGCGGGGCAGCTCCTACAATGAGCAGTTCTTC,CASSYGRGSSYNEQFF
.,TRBV7-9,TRBJ2-7,TRBD2,TGTGCCAGCAGCTTAGAACTAGCGGGAGATCACGAGCAGTACTTC,CASSLELAGDHEQYF
.,TRBV20-1,TRBJ2-7,.,TGCAGTGCCATACTGGCCTACGAGCAGTACTTC,CSAILAYEQYF
.,TRBV28,TRBJ1-1,.,TGTGCCAGCAGCGCCGGGTCGTACATGAACACTGAAGCTTTCTTT,CASSAGSYMNTEAFF
.,TRBV5-6,TRBJ1-2,.,TGTGCCAGCAGCTTGTTACAGAATGGCTACACCTTC,CASSLLQNGYTF
once,TRBV6-1,TRBJ2-2,TRBD1,TGTGCCAGCATCAACGACAGGGGATACGGGGAGCTGTTTTTT,CASINDRGYGELFF
.,TRBV5-6,TRBJ1-4,.,TGTGCCAGCAGCGCCTCAGGGCTGGCTAATGAAAAACTGTTTTTT,CASSASGLANEKLFF
.,TRBV6-1,TRBJ2-7,TRBD2,TGTGCCAGCATCATAGGGACTAGCGGGGTCGAGCAGTACTTC,CASIIGTSGVEQYF
.,TRBV11-2,TRBJ2-5,.,TGTGCCAGCAGCTTAGATCTACAGGGGCTCGGGGGGACCCAGTACTTC,CASSLDLQGLGGTQYF
.,TRBV5-6,TRBJ1-1,.,TGTGCCAGCAGCTTTGGGGACCGAAACAGGGCTGAAGCTTTCTTT,CASSFGDRNRAEAFF
.,TRBV5-1,TRBJ2-7,TRBD1,TGCGCCAGCAGCATACGGGACAGCCTTTACGAGCAGTACTTC,CASSIRDSLYEQYF
.,TRBV7-9,TRBJ1-4,.,TGTGCCAGCAGCTTAGCACCCGGGCGGGCTAATGAAAAACTGTTTTTT,CASSLAPGRANEKLFF
.,TRBV28,TRBJ1-4,TRBD1,TGTGCCAGCAGTTTAGGAGGACAGGGTGGAGAAAAACTGTTTTTT,CASSLGGQGGEKLFF
.,TRBV19,TRBJ1-1,TRBD1,TGTGCCAGTAGTATACCCACAGGGGGAACTGAAGCTTTCTTT,CASSIPTGGTEAFF
.,TRBV19,TRBJ1-5,.,TGTGCCAGTATTAGTAACAGGGCGTACGGTCAGCCCCAGCATTTT,CASISNRAYGQPQHF
.,TRBV4-1,TRBJ2-3,.,TGCGCCAGCAGCCAAGATCGTCTAGCAGATACGCAGTATTTT,CASSQDRLADTQYF
once,TRBV7-9,TRBJ2-5,.,TGTGCCAGCAGCCCAGGAGGTATGGTGGGAGGTGGAGAGACCCAGTACTTC,CASSPGGMVGGGETQYF
.,TRBV5-6,TRBJ2-3,TRBD2,TGTGCCTCACGGGGGGGGAGGACAGATACGCAGTATTTT,CASRGGRTDTQYF
.,TRBV11-3,TRBJ2-3,TRBD1,TGTGCCAGCAGCCCGGGGACAGGGGGAAGTGGCACAGATACGCAGTATTTT,CASSPGTGGSGTDTQYF
.,TRBV5-4,TRBJ2-4,.,TGTGCCAGCAGCGGAGTCGAGGGAAGGGACATTCAGTACTTC,CASSGVEGRDIQYF
.,TRBV27,TRBJ2-1,.,TGTGCCAGCAGGAGTCTGCTCAATGAGCAGTTCTTC,CASRSLLNEQFF